The 7 T cell receptor beta chains given below trace back to one sample, sequenced in a study of cytomegalovirus exposure and HLA in healthy donors. The table came from immunoSEQ multiplex PCR; TCRdb's copy has only in-frame clones and leaves some out. The data hold more than 140,000 clones, with roughly nine tenths observed a single time. The sample taken for sequencing was PBMCs. These receptors came from a young woman in good health and CMV-seropositive.

The chain uses TRBV28 and TRBJ2-3, with a tentative D call TRBD2 (5 bases). The germline CDR1 and CDR2 sequences are MDHEN and SYDVKM. V was pared by 3 bases and J by 2 bases, with 6 bases between. The CDR3 covers 13 residues. CDR3 region: CASSFDYTDTQYF. The CDR3 DNA is TGTGCCAGCAGTTTTGACTACACAGATACGCAGTATTTT.

The rearrangement joins TRBV4-3 to TRBJ2-2; TRBD2 agrees at 11 bases. Germline-derived CDR1 and CDR2 are LGHNA and YSLEER. The J segment lost 0 bases and the V segment lost 4 bases, leaving 4 bases of the junction unmatched. This CDR3 region has 17 residues. In nucleotides, the CDR3 is TGCGCCAGCAGCCGAGTAGCGGGAGGGCCGAACACCGGGGAGCTGTTTTTT. As protein: CASSRVAGGPNTGELFF.

The V and J genes are TRBV4-3 and TRBJ2-1; the match to TRBD2 covers 13 bases. The length of the CDR3 is 15 residues. Germline values: CDR1 LGHNA, CDR2 YSLEER. V shed 3 bases, J shed 9 bases, and the junction held 5 bases outside the gene matches. CDR3 DNA sequence: TGCGCCAGCAGCCACACTAGCGGGAGGGCCAGTGAGCAGTTCTTC. Protein: CASSHTSGRASEQFF.

The chain carries TRBV7-6 and TRBJ2-1; 7 nucleotides line up with TRBD2. Per the germline V gene, CDR1 is SGHVS and CDR2 is FNYEAQ. J was trimmed by 12 bases and V by 1 base; bases with no gene match: 6. The CDR3 length is 13 residues. The CDR3, as DNA: TGTGCCAGCAGCTTAGAAGGACTAGGCGGGCAGTTCTTC. Its protein product is CASSLEGLGGQFF. Variable domain in full (rest from reference TRBV7-6 and TRBJ2-1): GAGVSQSPRYKVTKRGQDVALRCDPISGHVSLYWYRQALGQGPEFLTYFNYEAQQDKSGLPNDRFSAERPEGSISTLTIQRTEQRDSAMYRCASSLEGLGGQFFGPGTRLTVL.

The CDR3 protein is CASSLEVRWETQYF. The CDR3 DNA reads as TGTGCCAGCAGCTTAGAAGTTCGGTGGGAGACCCAGTACTTC. The chain employs TRBV7-2 and TRBJ2-5; D not resolved. Per the germline V gene, CDR1 is SGHTA and CDR2 is FQGNSA. V was clipped by 1 base and J by 5 bases, with 11 bases between them. The CDR3 extends over 14 amino acids.

Worth noting for this clone: The same CDR3 is also encoded by other DNA sequences in this sample. The V gene is TRBV6-5, the J gene TRBJ1-1; D possibly corresponds to TRBD1 (6 bases). CDR1 is MNHEY and CDR2 is SVGAGI in the germline V gene. V was clipped by 0 bases and J by 10 bases, with 15 bases between them. This CDR3 spans 14 amino acids. The CDR3 loop is CASSYSGQGSTAFF. The CDR3 coding sequence is TGTGCCAGCAGTTACTCGGGGCAGGGGAGTACAGCTTTCTTT.

This chain uses TRBV12-5 with TRBJ2-7; 7 nucleotides match TRBD1. J was trimmed by 1 base and V by 5 bases; bases with no gene match: 5. The CDR3 runs 14 residues. From germline, CDR1 is LGHNT and CDR2 FRNRAP. CDR3 sequence (DNA): TGTGCTAGTGGTCTGACAGGGCTGTCCTACGAGCAGTACTTC. Amino acids: CASGLTGLSYEQYF.